This passage covers 22 T cell receptor beta chains from one sample sequenced in a study of blood T cell repertoires in COVID-19. Profiled with immunoSEQ multiplex PCR; TCRdb holds only in-frame clones, not every one. Among under 300,000 clones listed, around 86% were seen once. The sequencing sample was made of peripheral blood. The receptors come from a woman aged 70-85 years with active or convalescent COVID-19.

With regard to this clone: One end of the junction does not line up with germline, which may come from a read error. The chain joins TRBV11-2 to TRBJ1-6, with 7 bases fitting TRBD1. Germline V gene data show CDR1 as SGHAT and CDR2 as FQNNGV. The CDR3 is made up of 15 amino acids. The CDR3 DNA is TGTGCCAGCACCTTACAGGGGAGAAATAGGAAACCCCTCCACTTT. This gives the protein CASTLQGRNRKPLHF.

J is TRBJ2-1 and V is TRBV25-1; weak D call: TRBD1 (5 bases). The CDR3 is made up of 12 amino acids. Per the germline V gene, CDR1 is MGHDK and CDR2 is SYGVNS. CDR3 sequence reads: CASKRGINEQFF. DNA for the CDR3: TGTGCTTCGAAAAGGGGTATCAATGAGCAGTTCTTC.

The chain employs TRBV28 and TRBJ2-4, with 9 bases matching TRBD2. The germline CDR1 and CDR2 sequences are MDHEN and SYDVKM. V trimming: 5 bases; J trimming: 0 bases; junction bases outside the gene matches: 5. The CDR3 has 16 amino acids. Here the CDR3 reads CASSPTTSGAKNIQYF. The DNA of the CDR3 is TGTGCCAGCAGTCCTACGACTAGCGGAGCCAAAAACATTCAGTACTTC.

The chain combines TRBV2 with TRBJ2-7; 8 bases agree with TRBD1. The germline V gene encodes CDR1 SNHLY and CDR2 FYNNEI. The CDR3 covers 15 residues. V was pared by 4 bases and J by 0 bases, with 5 bases of the junction left unmatched. This CDR3 is CASSARTGSSYEQYF. For the CDR3, the DNA is TGTGCCAGCAGTGCCAGGACAGGGAGCTCCTACGAGCAGTACTTC.

The chain joins TRBV7-9 to TRBJ2-7; 9 positions agree with TRBD2. Trimming took 7 bases from V and 0 from J; bases not matched to a gene: 4. The CDR3 runs 14 residues. The germline CDR1 and CDR2 sequences are SEHNR and FQNEAQ (reference sequence). CDR3 region: CASKAGGNSYEQYF. DNA for the CDR3: TGTGCCAGCAAAGCGGGGGGAAACTCCTACGAGCAGTACTTC.

The chain carries TRBV19 and TRBJ1-3; TRBD1 is a possible D gene (6 bases). With 5 bases removed from V and 2 bases from J, the gap between germline ends came to 10 bases. This CDR3 is built from 14 residues. The V gene's germline CDR1 is LNHDA and CDR2 SQIVND (reference sequence). The CDR3 sequence: CASSVGTTGNTIYF. The CDR3 DNA reads TGTGCCAGTAGTGTCGGGACAACTGGAAACACCATATATTTT.

The rearrangement joins TRBV7-9 to TRBJ1-1; 8 nucleotides match TRBD1. V dropped 5 bases and J dropped 0; count of bases not matched to a gene: 8. This CDR3 contains 16 residues. CDR1 and CDR2 (germline): SEHNR, FQNEAQ (reference sequence). The CDR3 DNA reads as TGTGCCAGCAGCCTCGACAGGGGAGCTATGAACACTGAAGCTTTCTTT. Translated: CASSLDRGAMNTEAFF.

The rearrangement links TRBV5-5 to TRBJ1-2; tentative D call: TRBD1 (5 bases). The CDR3 has 13 residues. Deletions cut 3 bases from V and 8 bases from J, with 14 bases between. Germline CDR1 SGHKS, CDR2 YYEKEE (reference sequence). As DNA, the CDR3 is TGTGCCAGCAGCTCTGGGTGGGAGGGGGGCTACACCTTC. It yields the protein CASSSGWEGGYTF. Using reference TRBV5-5 and TRBJ1-2 for the parts outside the CDR3, the full variable domain is DAGVTQSPTHLIKTRGQQVTLRCSPISGHKSVSWYQQVLGQGPQFIFQYYEKEERGRGNFPDRFSARQFPNYSSELNVNALLLGDSALYLCASSSGWEGGYTFGSGTRLTVV.

This rearrangement joins TRBV18 to TRBJ2-5; D is perhaps TRBD1 (6 bases). V was shortened by 2 bases and J by 2 bases, with 12 bases between the two germline ends. CDR3 length: 15 residues. Germline assignment: CDR1 KGHSH and CDR2 LQKENI. The CDR3: CASSPRSGQQETQYF. CDR3 sequence (DNA): TGTGCCAGCTCACCAAGGTCCGGACAGCAAGAGACCCAGTACTTC. Complete variable domain (other parts from reference TRBV18 and TRBJ2-5): NAGVMQNPRHLVRRRGQEARLRCSPMKGHSHVYWYRQLPEEGLKFMVYLQKENIIDESGMPKERFSAEFPKEGPSILRIQQVVRGDSAAYFCASSPRSGQQETQYFGPGTRLLVL.

This clone was seen once. The genes are TRBV18 and TRBJ1-3; D is perhaps TRBD1 (6 bases). The length of the CDR3 is 16 residues. The germline V gene has CDR1 KGHSH and CDR2 LQKENI. Trimming removed 3 bases from V and 0 bases from J, with 12 bases in between. CDR3 loop: CASSPQDSSSGNTIYF. Here the CDR3 DNA reads TGTGCCAGCTCACCGCAGGACAGTAGCTCTGGAAACACCATATATTTT.

This clone has only a few counts. The V call is TRBV6-6, the J call TRBJ2-3, with TRBD2 identical over 15 bases. CDR3 length equals 17 residues. The germline V gene encodes CDR1 MNHNY and CDR2 SVGAGI (reference sequence). V lost 5 bases to trimming and J lost 7 bases; unmatched junction nucleotides: 10. CDR3 amino acids: CASSLGLAGGQRNTQYF. In nucleotides, the CDR3 is TGTGCCAGCAGTCTGGGACTAGCGGGGGGCCAACGGAATACGCAGTATTTT.

The genes are TRBV29-1 and TRBJ1-2; a weak D match, TRBD1 (5 bases). Trimming cost V 8 bases and J 8 bases, with 18 bases left between them. Germline values: CDR1 SQVTM, CDR2 ANQGSEA. This CDR3 has 12 residues. Written as DNA, the CDR3 is TGCAGCTTACGGGGGACGGGCGGGGGCTACACCTTC. This gives the protein CSLRGTGGGYTF.

The gene calls are TRBV11-2 and TRBJ2-3, with TRBD1 identical over 7 bases. CDR1 SGHAT and CDR2 FQNNGV come from the germline V gene. V was clipped by 6 bases and J by 3 bases; unmatched bases: 15. CDR3 length: 17 amino acids. The DNA for the CDR3 is TGTGCCAGCAGTCTTCGAGGGGGCTCAACCCGGACAGATACGCAGTATTTT. Translation: CASSLRGGSTRTDTQYF.

The gene calls are TRBV4-1 and TRBJ1-6; the D is unclear. The germline V gene has CDR1 MGHRA and CDR2 YSYEKL. The CDR3 loop spans 18 amino acids. V was cut by 0 bases and J by 0 bases, with 12 bases left in between. The CDR3 loop reads CASSQDGPGSSYNSPLHF. The CDR3, as DNA: TGCGCCAGCAGCCAAGATGGGCCCGGGAGCTCCTATAATTCACCCCTCCACTTT.

CDR3 amino acids: CASSPRQNLGWNYGYTF. The CDR3 DNA reads as TGTGCCAGCAGTCCGCGGCAGAACCTTGGTTGGAACTATGGCTACACCTTC. The chain carries TRBV27 and TRBJ1-2, with D unclear. The V end was cut by 5 bases, the J end by 2 bases, with 21 bases between. The length of the CDR3 is 17 residues. CDR1 MNHEY and CDR2 SMNVEV come from the germline V gene (reference sequence).

V is TRBV29-1 and J is TRBJ1-1; 7 bases agree with TRBD1. Germline CDR1 and CDR2: SQVTM and ANQGSEA. This CDR3 has 12 amino acids. Trimming removed 7 bases from V and 4 bases from J; junction bases left unmatched: 6. This CDR3 is CSGRDSPTEAFF. CDR3 DNA: TGCAGCGGACGGGACAGCCCCACTGAAGCTTTCTTT.

This clone was counted a single time. The chain carries TRBV19 and TRBJ1-1, with D perhaps matching TRBD1 (6 bases). This CDR3 comprises 13 residues. Germline values: CDR1 LNHDA, CDR2 SQIVND (reference sequence). V was clipped by 6 bases and J by 1 base, with 9 bases between them. For the CDR3, the DNA is TGTGCCAGTAGGCCGGGACAGAACACTGAAGCTTTCTTT. Protein sequence: CASRPGQNTEAFF.

The CDR3 DNA is TGTGCCAGCAGCGTAGTCGGGGATCCCCAAGAGACCCAGTACTTC. Encoded protein: CASSVVGDPQETQYF. The chain uses TRBV9 and TRBJ2-5, with D possibly being TRBD2 (5 bases). V lost 0 bases and J 1 base, leaving 10 bases between the germline ends. This CDR3 spans 15 amino acids. In germline, CDR1 is SGDLS, CDR2 YYNGEE.

The rearrangement joins TRBV10-2 to TRBJ1-3; 7 bases are a match to TRBD1. Trimming cost V 2 bases and J 1 base; bases outside gene matches: 2. This CDR3 region has 15 residues. Germline CDR1 and CDR2: WSHSY and SAAADI. In nucleotides, the CDR3 is TGCGCCAGCAGTGAGGGCAGGGGGTCTGGAAACACCATATATTTT. Its translation is CASSEGRGSGNTIYF.

Of note for this clone: Other nucleotide sequences in the sample specify the same CDR3. The chain joins TRBV20-1 to TRBJ1-6; no firm D call. V was pared by 3 bases and J by 0 bases, with 9 bases between. The CDR3 sequence is 15 residues long. Looked up from germline, CDR1 is DFQATT and CDR2 is SNEGSKA (reference sequence). The CDR3 spells CSASPPSSYNSPLHF. The DNA of the CDR3 is TGCAGTGCTAGTCCTCCGAGCTCCTATAATTCACCCCTCCACTTT.

The rearrangement joins TRBV27 to TRBJ2-7; 8 nucleotides line up with TRBD2. After removal of 4 bases from V and 2 bases from J, the junction contained 7 bases not matched to a gene. The CDR3 extends over 15 amino acids. CDR1 is MNHEY, CDR2 SMNVEV, per germline (reference sequence). Here the CDR3 DNA reads TGTGCCAGCAGTTCTCGGGGGGGACCGACCTACGAGCAGTACTTC. It yields the protein CASSSRGGPTYEQYF.

The chain joins TRBV6-4 to TRBJ2-2; D might be TRBD2 (6 bases). The length of the CDR3 is 13 residues. Looked up from germline, CDR1 is MRHNA and CDR2 is SNTAGT. Trimming removed 4 bases at V and 5 bases at J, with 8 bases between. CDR3 in DNA: TGTGCCAGCAGTGGAGGGAGGACCGGGGAGCTGTTTTTT. Protein product: CASSGGRTGELFF.